Described below is a single T cell receptor (beta chain) sequence and its context. These data originate in a study of blood T cell repertoires in COVID-19. Turning to the study itself: From the United States, Italy and Spain came samples of acute and convalescent COVID-19. Sample material is recorded as cDNA or gDNA derived from T cells, B-cell-depleted T cells, or PBMCs.

Between the trimmed V and J ends, which lost 6 bases and 1 base, there was a span of 19 bases. Germline CDR1 is SGHTS and CDR2 is YDEGEE. This CDR3 has 16 amino acids. Original data processing: Reference gene primer amplification in the assay estimated nucleated cell counts. This table comes from immunoSEQ multiplex PCR, and its TCRdb copy is limited to in-frame clones, with some not included. That table furnishes V, J and clone size, whereas the DNA furnished D and trimming. The table lists under 95,000 clones, 87% of them singletons. What was sequenced was peripheral blood. The chain couples TRBV5-8 to TRBJ1-1; D is uncertain. This receptor was obtained from a man between 60 and 70 years old with acute or convalescent COVID-19. The chain's CDR3 is CASKPEPGGRNTEAFF. CDR3 nucleotides: TGTGCCAGCAAACCGGAGCCTGGCGGTCGGAACACTGAAGCTTTCTTT.